Below are 10 T cell receptor beta chains sequenced from a single sample in a study of CD8 T cells in Susac syndrome. Reverse transcription of 0.5 to 1 ug RNA was performed with random hexamers. TCRdb reprocessed the immunoSEQ multiplex PCR reads via MiXCR and lists one record per CDR3 protein. The table has 95,000 to 150,000 distinct CDR3 sequences, nearly 96% seen once. Sequencing was performed on CD4+ T cells from PBMCs. All receptors come from a human donor with Susac syndrome.

The chain recombines TRBV4-1 with TRBJ2-1; tentative D call: TRBD1 (5 bases). Looked up from germline, CDR1 is MGHRA and CDR2 is YSYEKL. Trimming took off 8 bases at V and 0 bases at J, with 14 bases between the two ends. This CDR3 region has 15 residues. In DNA form, the CDR3 reads TGCGCCAGCGGCAGATTAGGGGTCTCCTACAATGAGCAGTTCTTC. This sequence encodes CASGRLGVSYNEQFF.

The chain joins TRBV2 to TRBJ2-1, with D possibly being TRBD2 (7 bases). Germline CDR1 and CDR2: SNHLY and FYNNEI. The CDR3 covers 17 residues. V lost 7 bases and J lost 0, with 19 bases in between. DNA for the CDR3: TGTGCCAGCATCCTTGGGGGCGGGAGCCCCTCCTACAATGAGCAGTTCTTC. Residues: CASILGGGSPSYNEQFF.

The rearrangement joins TRBV29-1 to TRBJ2-7; the D is unclear. CDR3 length equals 12 residues. V lost 2 bases to trimming and J lost 1 base, with 6 bases between them. Germline CDR1 SQVTM, CDR2 ANQGSEA. The chain's CDR3 is CSVETASYEQYF. DNA of the CDR3: TGCAGCGTTGAAACGGCGTCCTACGAGCAGTACTTC.

The V gene is TRBV11-2, the J gene TRBJ2-1, with no clear D. The CDR3 length is 15 residues. V was shortened by 5 bases and J by 3 bases, with 14 bases between the two germline ends. CDR1 and CDR2 from the germline V gene are SGHAT and FQNNGV. The CDR3: CASSPDALRYNEQFF. CDR3 sequence (DNA): TGTGCCAGCAGCCCGGACGCCCTCCGCTACAATGAGCAGTTCTTC. Supplemented by reference TRBV11-2 and TRBJ2-1, the full variable domain reads EAGVAQSPRYKIIEKRQSVAFWCNPISGHATLYWYQQILGQGPKLLIQFQNNGVVDDSQLPKDRFSAERLKGVDSTLKIQPAKLEDSAVYLCASSPDALRYNEQFFGPGTRLTVL.

This clonotype appeared once. The CDR3 is CASSLQQGDEQYF. CDR3 nucleotide sequence: TGTGCCAGCAGCTTACAACAGGGTGACGAGCAGTACTTC. V gene TRBV7-9 combines with J gene TRBJ2-7; D is perhaps TRBD1 (6 bases). The CDR3 contains 13 residues. CDR1 is SEHNR, CDR2 FQNEAQ, per germline (reference sequence). With 2 bases removed from V and 5 bases from J, the gap between germline ends came to 10 bases.

CDR3 region: CSGGGNTEAFF. In nucleotides, the CDR3 is TGCAGCGGAGGGGGGAACACTGAAGCTTTCTTT. The V and J genes are TRBV29-1 and TRBJ1-1, with D possibly matching TRBD1 (6 bases). The CDR3 has 11 residues. Between the trimmed V and J ends, which lost 7 bases and 1 base, there was a span of 7 bases. CDR1 and CDR2 from the germline V gene are SQVTM and ANQGSEA. The full variable domain, in which reference TRBV29-1 and TRBJ1-1 provide the parts outside the CDR3, is SAVISQKPSRDICQRGTSLTIQCQVDSQVTMMFWYRQQPGQSLTLIATANQGSEATYESGFVIDKFPISRPNLTFSTLTVSNMSPEDSSIYLCSGGGNTEAFFGQGTRLTVV.

V is TRBV18 and J is TRBJ2-7; D possibly uses TRBD1 or TRBD2 (5 bases each). From germline, CDR1 is KGHSH and CDR2 LQKENI. This CDR3 comprises 14 residues. The germline V and J ends were trimmed by 5 bases and 2 bases, with 13 bases remaining between them. CDR3 sequence: CASSSGPPPYEQYF. The CDR3, as DNA: TGTGCCAGCTCATCGGGACCGCCCCCCTACGAGCAGTACTTC.

The chain recombines TRBV30 with TRBJ1-1; no definite D call. V dropped 2 bases and J dropped 1 base, with 11 bases sitting between them. This CDR3 is built from 14 residues. Per germline, CDR1 GTSNPN and CDR2 SVGIG (reference sequence). CDR3 loop: CAWSPRAPNTEAFF. As DNA, the CDR3 is TGTGCCTGGAGTCCACGAGCGCCGAACACTGAAGCTTTCTTT.

The rearrangement links TRBV28 to TRBJ2-3, with unresolved D. From germline, CDR1 is MDHEN and CDR2 SYDVKM. The CDR3 length is 16 residues. V dropped 6 bases and J dropped 1 base, with 17 bases sitting between them. For the CDR3, the DNA is TGTGCCAGCAGACCCTGGGCAGGTAAAGGCACAGATACGCAGTATTTT. Amino acid sequence: CASRPWAGKGTDTQYF. The variable domain in full, completed from reference TRBV28 and TRBJ2-3, reads DVKVTQSSRYLVKRTGEKVFLECVQDMDHENMFWYRQDPGLGLRLIYFSYDVKMKEKGDIPEGYSVSREKKERFSLILESASTNQTSMYLCASRPWAGKGTDTQYFGPGTRLTVL.

This sequence joins TRBV18 and TRBJ1-1; possibly TRBD1 for D (6 bases). The germline V and J ends were trimmed by 2 bases and 5 bases, with 18 bases remaining between them. In germline, CDR1 is KGHSH, CDR2 LQKENI. The CDR3 has 16 residues. The CDR3 DNA reads TGTGCCAGCTCACCAGAGTCGGTGAGGGGGGTTACTGAAGCTTTCTTT. This gives the protein CASSPESVRGVTEAFF.